This record concerns one T cell receptor (beta chain) sequence. Its antigen is not known. The record originates from a study of cytomegalovirus exposure and HLA in healthy donors. Overall study context: A subsequent analysis reported that the roughly 120 validation repertoires were produced on the same platform that had also been used for the 600 to 700 first-cohort repertoires. The study's findings and limits: Confirmation was obtained in vitro that a few CMV-associated chains are specific for CMV antigens.

The assay was immunoSEQ multiplex PCR, and TCRdb's table has in-frame clones only and misses some. This table holds 100,000 to 150,000 clones, under 90% found once. The 120-subject validation cohort, separate from the roughly 670-subject first cohort, included the donors. This CDR3 has 14 amino acids. V is TRBV7-5 and J is TRBJ2-5; the table's D call TRBD1 went unverified against the DNA. TRBV7-5 is shown as a pseudogene. Sequencing was done on a sample of PBMCs. The receptor was derived from a woman aged 18-35 years in good health and CMV-seronegative. The CDR3 sequence is CARSRPRTGETQYF. Here the CDR3 DNA reads TGTGCCAGAAGCCGCCCAAGGACAGGGGAGACCCAGTACTTC.